This T cell receptor (beta chain) was identified during a study of blood T cell repertoires in COVID-19. Study background: Donors in the United States, Italy and Spain gave samples during acute or convalescent COVID-19.

V gave up 5 bases and J gave up 7 bases; unmatched junction bases: 13. Germline loops: CDR1 SEHNR, CDR2 FQNEAQ (reference sequence). This CDR3 comprises 16 residues. The repertoire was sequenced with immunoSEQ multiplex PCR; TCRdb's copy has only in-frame clones and lacks some. The profile shows 150,000 to 200,000 clones, around 85% of them singletons. This clone was seen just once. Sequenced: peripheral blood. This sequence was found in a woman aged 55-69 years with acute or convalescent COVID-19. The V call is TRBV7-9, the J call TRBJ2-1; 8 bases are a match to TRBD1. CDR3 nucleotide sequence: TGTGCCAGCAGCCAAGGGTCGGGGGACAGGAGAAATGAGCAGTTCTTC. Translating it yields CASSQGSGDRRNEQFF.